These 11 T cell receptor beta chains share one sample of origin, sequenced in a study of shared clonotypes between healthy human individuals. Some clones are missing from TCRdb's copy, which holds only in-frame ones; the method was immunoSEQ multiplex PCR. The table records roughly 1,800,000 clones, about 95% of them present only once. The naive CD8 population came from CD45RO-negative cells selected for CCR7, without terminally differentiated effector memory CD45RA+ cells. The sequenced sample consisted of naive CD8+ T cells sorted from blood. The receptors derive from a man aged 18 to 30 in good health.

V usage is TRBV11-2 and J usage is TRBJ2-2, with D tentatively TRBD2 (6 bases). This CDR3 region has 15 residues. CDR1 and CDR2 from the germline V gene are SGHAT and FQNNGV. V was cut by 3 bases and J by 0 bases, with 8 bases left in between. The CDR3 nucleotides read TGTGCCAGCAGCTTTCTAGCGACGAACACCGGGGAGCTGTTTTTT. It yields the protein CASSFLATNTGELFF.

This CDR3 is CASRLGGTGELFF. DNA of the CDR3: TGTGCCAGCAGACTAGGGGGCACCGGGGAGCTGTTTTTT. This rearrangement joins TRBV11-2 to TRBJ2-2; TRBD1 is a possible D gene (6 bases). Trimming took 6 bases from V and 4 from J, leaving 9 bases between them. This CDR3 is built from 13 residues. Germline CDR1 and CDR2: SGHAT and FQNNGV.

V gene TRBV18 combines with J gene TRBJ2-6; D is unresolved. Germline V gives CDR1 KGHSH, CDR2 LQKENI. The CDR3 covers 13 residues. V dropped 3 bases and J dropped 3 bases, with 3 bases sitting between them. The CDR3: CASSPGGANVLTF. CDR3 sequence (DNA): TGTGCCAGCTCACCGGGTGGGGCCAACGTCCTGACTTTC.

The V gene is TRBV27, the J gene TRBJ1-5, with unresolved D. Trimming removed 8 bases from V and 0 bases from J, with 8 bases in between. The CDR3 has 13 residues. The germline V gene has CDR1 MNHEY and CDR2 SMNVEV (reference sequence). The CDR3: CASGQSSNQPQHF. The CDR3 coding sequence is TGTGCCAGCGGGCAGTCTAGCAATCAGCCCCAGCATTTT.

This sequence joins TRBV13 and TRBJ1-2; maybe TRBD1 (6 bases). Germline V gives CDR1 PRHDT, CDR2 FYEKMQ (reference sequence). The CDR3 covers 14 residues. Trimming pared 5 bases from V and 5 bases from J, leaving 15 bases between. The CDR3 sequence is CASSPQGRGYGYTF. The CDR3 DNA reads TGTGCCAGCAGCCCACAGGGTCGGGGGTATGGCTACACCTTC.

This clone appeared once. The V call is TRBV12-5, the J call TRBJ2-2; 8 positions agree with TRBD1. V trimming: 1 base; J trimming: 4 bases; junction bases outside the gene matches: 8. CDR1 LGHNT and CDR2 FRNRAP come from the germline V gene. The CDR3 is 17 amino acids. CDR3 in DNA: TGTGCTAGTGGTTTGGGTGCCGTACAGGGGGTCACCGGGGAGCTGTTTTTT. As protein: CASGLGAVQGVTGELFF.

This CDR3 reads CASSLAGTPALDTQYF. The CDR3 DNA reads TGTGCCAGCAGCTTGGCCGGGACCCCCGCACTAGATACGCAGTATTTT. The chain combines TRBV5-6 with TRBJ2-3; the D gene could be TRBD1 or TRBD2 (5 bases each). The ends were cut back, 0 bases at V and 5 bases at J, with 16 bases in the middle. This CDR3 has 16 amino acids. Germline lookup yields CDR1 SGHDT and CDR2 YYEEEE.

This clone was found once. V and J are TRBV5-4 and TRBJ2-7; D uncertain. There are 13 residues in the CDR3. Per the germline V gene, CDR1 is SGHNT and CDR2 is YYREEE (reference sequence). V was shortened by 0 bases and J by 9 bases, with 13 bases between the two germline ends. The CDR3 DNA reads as TGTGCCAGCAGCTTGGATCAGCCTCTCCCGCAGTACTTC. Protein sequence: CASSLDQPLPQYF.

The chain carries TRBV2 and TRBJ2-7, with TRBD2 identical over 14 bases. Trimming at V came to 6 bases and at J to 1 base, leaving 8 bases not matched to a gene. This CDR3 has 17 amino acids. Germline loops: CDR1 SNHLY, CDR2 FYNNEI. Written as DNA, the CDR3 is TGTGCCAGCAGCCCGGGACTAGCGGGAGAGATATCCTACGAGCAGTACTTC. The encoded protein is CASSPGLAGEISYEQYF.

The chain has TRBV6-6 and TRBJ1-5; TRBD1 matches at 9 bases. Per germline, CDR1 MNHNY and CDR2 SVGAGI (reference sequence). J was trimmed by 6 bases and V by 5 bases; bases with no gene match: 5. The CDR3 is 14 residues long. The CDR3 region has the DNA TGTGCCAGCAGTCACACAGGGGGCGGTCAGCCCCAGCATTTT. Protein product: CASSHTGGGQPQHF.

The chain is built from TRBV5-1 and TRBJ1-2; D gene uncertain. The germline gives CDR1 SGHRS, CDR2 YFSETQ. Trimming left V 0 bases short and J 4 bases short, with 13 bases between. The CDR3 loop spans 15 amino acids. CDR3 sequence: CASSLDRPRPYGYTF. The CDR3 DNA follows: TGCGCCAGCAGCTTGGATAGGCCCCGACCCTATGGCTACACCTTC.